This T cell receptor beta chain was recorded in a study of shared clonotypes between healthy human individuals. About the study: A donor's plate count was three for CD4 naive and three for CD4 memory; CD8 naive had two and CD8 memory one. Study results and caveats: Lower generation probabilities were found for non-shared clonotypes than for those shared by all four donors. A small donor pool kept down the genetic and exposure-history diversity that was represented. Larger estimated richness was generally recorded for naive subsets relative to memory subsets.

Libraries were prepared by immunoSEQ multiplex PCR; TCRdb keeps only in-frame clonotypes and omits some of them. The data hold around 2.3 million clones, with 90% to 97% observed a single time. The CDR3 loop spans 13 amino acids. V was pared by 7 bases and J by 10 bases, with 6 bases of the junction left unmatched. CDR1 and CDR2 from the germline V gene are MNHNY and SVGAGI (reference sequence). A remark on this clone: Its antigen is as yet unknown.

The chain joins TRBV6-6 to TRBJ1-4; TRBD1 matches at 10 bases. The sequence was obtained from a man aged 18 to 29 in good health. The sample taken for sequencing was naive CD4+ T cells sorted from blood. Subset denoted: CD45RA+ positively selected. CDR3 protein: CASTDRGRRKLFF. The CDR3 nucleotides read TGTGCCAGCACCGACAGGGGGCGTAGAAAACTGTTTTTT.